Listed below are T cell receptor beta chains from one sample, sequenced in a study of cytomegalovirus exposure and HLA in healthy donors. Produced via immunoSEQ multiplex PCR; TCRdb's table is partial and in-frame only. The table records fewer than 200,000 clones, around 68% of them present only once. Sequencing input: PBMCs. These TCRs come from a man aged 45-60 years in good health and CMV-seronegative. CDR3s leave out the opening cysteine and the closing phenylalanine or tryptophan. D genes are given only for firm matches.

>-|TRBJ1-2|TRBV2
ASSDREGINYGYT
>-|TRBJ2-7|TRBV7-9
ASSLAAANSYEQY
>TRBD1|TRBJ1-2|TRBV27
ASSLAGQGNGYT
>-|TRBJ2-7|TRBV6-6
ASSGGTEPYEQY
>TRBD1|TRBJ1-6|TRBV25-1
ASSERDRGNSPLH
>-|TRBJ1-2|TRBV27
ASSFRGGYGYT
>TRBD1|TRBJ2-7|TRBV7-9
ASSRTGPHEQY
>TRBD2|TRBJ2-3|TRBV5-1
ASSPGLRSQDTQY
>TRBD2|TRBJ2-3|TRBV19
ASSNRTVAGPSTDTQY
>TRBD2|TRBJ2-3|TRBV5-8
ASSHVRLASTDTQY
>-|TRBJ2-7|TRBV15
ATSSRTGFHEQY
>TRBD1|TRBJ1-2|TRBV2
ASSEGGLTGGGYT